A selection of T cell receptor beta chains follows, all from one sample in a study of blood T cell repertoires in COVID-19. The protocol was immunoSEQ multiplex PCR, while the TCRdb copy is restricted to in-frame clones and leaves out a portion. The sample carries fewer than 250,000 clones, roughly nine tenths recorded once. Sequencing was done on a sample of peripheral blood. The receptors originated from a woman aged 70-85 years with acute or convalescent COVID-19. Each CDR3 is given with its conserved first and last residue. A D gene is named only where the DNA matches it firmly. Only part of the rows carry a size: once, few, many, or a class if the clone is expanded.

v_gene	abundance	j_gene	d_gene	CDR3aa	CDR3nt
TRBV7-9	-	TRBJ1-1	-	CASSFSSIANTEAFF	TGTGCCAGCAGTTTTAGTAGTATCGCGAACACTGAAGCTTTCTTT
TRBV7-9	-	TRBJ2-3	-	CASSPFPGHTVDTQYF	TGTGCCAGCAGCCCTTTTCCGGGACACACCGTAGATACGCAGTATTTT
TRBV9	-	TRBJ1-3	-	CASSRRDSVSGNTIYF	TGTGCCAGCAGCAGACGGGACTCCGTCTCTGGAAACACCATATATTTT
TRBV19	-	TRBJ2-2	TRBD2	CASSRGAPGLAGGQVGELFF	TGTGCCAGTTCCAGGGGAGCCCCGGGACTAGCGGGGGGGCAGGTCGGGGAGCTGTTTTTT
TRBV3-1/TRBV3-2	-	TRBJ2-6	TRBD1	CASSAHRGRKAGANVLTF	TGTGCCAGCAGCGCCCACAGGGGGCGGAAAGCTGGGGCCAACGTCCTGACTTTC
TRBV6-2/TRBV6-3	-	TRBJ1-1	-	CASSPRDWGDTEAFF	TGTGCCAGCAGTCCCCGGGACTGGGGGGACACTGAAGCTTTCTTT
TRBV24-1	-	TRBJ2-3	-	CATSDFGTLGTDTQYF	TGTGCCACCAGTGATTTTGGGACACTAGGCACAGATACGCAGTATTTT
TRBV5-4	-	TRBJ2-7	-	CASSPGVMSAYEQYF	TGTGCCAGCAGCCCGGGGGTGATGAGCGCCTACGAGCAGTACTTC
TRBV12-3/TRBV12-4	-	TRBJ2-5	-	CASSPGLLGTQYF	TGTGCCAGCAGTCCGGGACTCCTGGGGACCCAGTACTTC
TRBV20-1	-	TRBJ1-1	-	CSARVSEAFF	TGCAGTGCTAGGGTGAGTGAAGCTTTCTTT
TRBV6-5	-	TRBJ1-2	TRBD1	CASRRGTDYGYTF	TGTGCCAGCAGGAGAGGGACAGACTATGGCTACACCTTC
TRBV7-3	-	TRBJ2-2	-	CASSLSGDGELFF	TGTGCCAGCAGCTTATCAGGGGACGGGGAGCTGTTTTTT
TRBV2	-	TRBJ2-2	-	CASNEKTNTGELFF	TGTGCCAGCAACGAGAAAACGAACACCGGGGAGCTGTTTTTT
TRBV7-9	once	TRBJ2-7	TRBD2	CASSLQGGNYEQYF	TGTGCCAGCAGCCTTCAGGGAGGGAACTACGAGCAGTACTTC
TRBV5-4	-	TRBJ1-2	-	CASSEGIIDYGYTF	TGTGCCAGCAGCGAGGGAATTATTGACTATGGCTACACCTTC
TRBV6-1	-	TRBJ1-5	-	CASSEAGGEYQPQHF	TGTGCCAGCAGTGAAGCGGGAGGGGAGTATCAGCCCCAGCATTTT
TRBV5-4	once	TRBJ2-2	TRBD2	CASSTSPSGGASGELFF	TGTGCCAGCAGCACATCCCCTAGCGGGGGGGCCTCTGGGGAGCTGTTTTTT
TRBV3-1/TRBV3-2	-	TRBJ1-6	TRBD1	CASSQDRGRNSPLHF	TGTGCCAGCAGCCAGGACAGGGGAAGGAATTCACCCCTCCACTTT
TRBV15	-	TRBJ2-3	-	CATSRDYILGPDKLDTQYF	TGTGCCACCAGCAGAGACTACATACTAGGGCCCGACAAGTTAGATACGCAGTATTTT
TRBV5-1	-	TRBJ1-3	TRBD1	CASSTGTGINSGNTIYF	TGCGCCAGCAGCACCGGGACAGGGATCAACTCTGGAAACACCATATATTTT
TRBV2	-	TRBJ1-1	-	CASSDRFSREAFF	TGTGCCAGCAGCGACAGGTTTTCCAGAGAAGCTTTCTTT
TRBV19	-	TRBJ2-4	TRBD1	CASSISPGGAKNIQYF	TGTGCCAGTAGTATAAGTCCAGGGGGAGCCAAAAACATTCAGTACTTC
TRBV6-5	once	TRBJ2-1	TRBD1	CASSYPTGSSNEQFF	TGTGCCAGCAGTTACCCGACAGGGTCCTCCAATGAGCAGTTCTTC
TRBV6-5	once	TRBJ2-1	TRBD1	CASSYDRAGLNEQFF	TGTGCCAGCAGTTACGACAGGGCCGGACTTAATGAGCAGTTCTTC
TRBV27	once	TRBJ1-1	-	CASSFGNTEAFF	TGTGCCAGCAGTTTCGGGAACACTGAAGCTTTCTTT
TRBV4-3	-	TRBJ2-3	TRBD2	CASSLIAGGGDTQYF	TGCGCCAGCAGCTTGATAGCGGGAGGGGGGGATACGCAGTATTTT
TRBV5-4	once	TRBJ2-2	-	CASSVQGPNTGELFF	TGTGCCAGCAGCGTACAGGGTCCGAACACCGGGGAGCTGTTTTTT
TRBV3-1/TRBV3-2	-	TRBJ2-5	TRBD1	CASRPGTGGGRQETQYF	TGTGCCAGCAGGCCCGGGACAGGGGGAGGTAGGCAAGAGACCCAGTACTTC
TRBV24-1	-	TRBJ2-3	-	CATSETREEWAQYF	TGTGCCACCAGTGAGACCCGCGAGGAGTGGGCGCAGTATTTT
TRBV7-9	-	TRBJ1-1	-	CASSATGNTEAFF	TGTGCCAGCAGCGCTACCGGGAACACTGAAGCTTTCTTT
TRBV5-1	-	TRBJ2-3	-	CASSLGVSTDTQYF	TGCGCCAGCAGCTTGGGAGTAAGCACAGATACGCAGTATTTT
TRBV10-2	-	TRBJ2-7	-	CASSHEGGREYF	TGCGCCAGCAGCCACGAAGGGGGAAGGGAGTACTTC
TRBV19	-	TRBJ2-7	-	CASSIRYTYEQYF	TGTGCCAGTAGTATACGCTATACCTACGAGCAGTACTTC
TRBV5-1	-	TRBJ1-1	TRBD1	CASSSQWTGNMNTEAFF	TGCGCCAGCAGCTCTCAATGGACAGGGAACATGAACACTGAAGCTTTCTTT
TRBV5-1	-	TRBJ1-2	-	CASSLKENYGYTF	TGCGCCAGCAGCTTGAAAGAGAACTATGGCTACACCTTC
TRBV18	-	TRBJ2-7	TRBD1	CASSPETGPYEQYF	TGTGCCAGCTCACCAGAGACAGGGCCCTACGAGCAGTACTTC
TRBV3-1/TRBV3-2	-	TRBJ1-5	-	CASSQEEGQPQHF	TGTGCCAGCAGCCAAGAGGAGGGCCAGCCCCAGCATTTT
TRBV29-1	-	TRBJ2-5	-	CSVEQGQETQYF	TGCAGCGTTGAGCAGGGCCAAGAGACCCAGTACTTC
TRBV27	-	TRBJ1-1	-	CASSPLGGPMNTEAFF	TGTGCCAGCAGTCCCCTCGGGGGACCAATGAACACTGAAGCTTTCTTT
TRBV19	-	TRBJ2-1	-	CASSSGRGGKGNEQFF	TGTGCCAGTAGCTCGGGGCGCGGGGGCAAGGGGAATGAGCAGTTCTTC
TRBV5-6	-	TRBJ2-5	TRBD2	CASSRVGRAETQYF	TGTGCCAGCAGCCGGGTGGGGAGGGCAGAGACCCAGTACTTC